The TCR beta chain described here comes from a study of molecular identifiers for immune sequencing clone quantification. Background on the study: For replicates, RNA isolated from around 20,000 or 99,000 naive CD8 cells was divided into five portions, of which four were sequenced. Whole-study results and caveats: Clones with over 20 RNA copies captured over 99% of effector molecules but under 1% of naive ones.

The CDR3 spans 14 residues. V lost 2 bases, J lost 1 base, and 7 bases lay in between. In germline, CDR1 is SEHNR, CDR2 FQNEAQ (reference sequence). TCRdb reanalysed the PCR reads using MiXCR and keeps one entry per CDR3 protein. Of nearly 650,000 distinct CDR3 sequences in the sample, about 25% were seen once. Note on this clonotype: Its target is unknown. A much larger clone differs from this one at a single base, so this may be a read error.

The clonotype was recovered from a human donor in good health. Some libraries in this study had Jurkat cell RNA spiked in. Sequencing used naive CD8+ T cells from blood, with Jurkat cell RNA spiked in. Documented subset: FACS-sorted CD8+CD4-CCR7+CD45RA+ naive T cells. The chain uses TRBV7-9 and TRBJ2-3; D unresolved. This CDR3 is CASSLPAGTDTQYF. CDR3 in DNA: TGTGCCAGCAGCTTACCCGCAGGCACAGATACGCAGTATTTT. The full variable domain, its missing parts supplied by reference TRBV7-9 and TRBJ2-3, is DTGVSQNPRHKITKRGQNVTFRCDPISEHNRLYWYRQTLGQGPEFLTYFQNEAQLEKSRLLSDRFSAERPKGSFSTLEIQRTEQGDSAMYLCASSLPAGTDTQYFGPGTRLTVL.